What follows are 31 T cell receptor beta chains derived from one specimen sequenced in a study of early T cells in non-severe SARS-CoV-2 infection. One entry per CDR3 protein, called by TCRdb with MiXCR from the 5' RACE reads. Among approximately 97,000 distinct CDR3 sequences listed, less than 15% were seen once. Sample: whole blood. These receptors came from an adult who was a healthcare worker with PCR-confirmed SARS-CoV-2 infection or an uninfected control (not recorded which).

There are many counts of this clonotype. The genes are TRBV11-2 and TRBJ2-7, with TRBD2 as a possible D gene (6 bases). The V end was cut by 1 base, the J end by 2 bases, with 9 bases between. This CDR3 contains 14 residues. The germline V gene encodes CDR1 SGHAT and CDR2 FQNNGV. CDR3 bases: TGTGCCAGCAGCTTAGTGGGGACTCCCTACGAGCAGTACTTC. It specifies CASSLVGTPYEQYF.

This clonotype has more than one count but fewer than ten. The chain has TRBV24-1 and TRBJ2-2; no definite D call. Trimming pared 5 bases from V and 6 bases from J, leaving 15 bases between. Germline lookup yields CDR1 KGHDR and CDR2 SFDVKD. This CDR3 spans 15 amino acids. As DNA, the CDR3 is TGTGCCACCAGTGCCGTAGGGCAAGGTTCCGGGGAGCTGTTTTTT. Its protein product is CATSAVGQGSGELFF.

This clonotype was recorded at least ten times. CDR3 residues: CSAREREYEQYF. The CDR3 DNA reads TGCAGTGCTAGAGAGCGCGAATACGAGCAGTACTTC. The V and J genes are TRBV20-1 and TRBJ2-7; D gene ambiguous. The CDR3 is 12 residues long. Trimming pared 0 bases from V and 4 bases from J, leaving 7 bases between. Germline V gives CDR1 DFQATT, CDR2 SNEGSKA (reference sequence).

This rearrangement joins TRBV5-1 to TRBJ2-1; D not certain. Germline assignment: CDR1 SGHRS and CDR2 YFSETQ. The CDR3 consists of 14 residues. V was clipped by 4 bases and J by 7 bases, with 15 bases between them. The CDR3 sequence: CASSVTPGQNEQFF. CDR3 DNA sequence: TGCGCCAGCAGCGTAACTCCGGGCCAAAATGAGCAGTTCTTC.

This clonotype appeared a few times. CDR3 sequence reads: CASSRSSASDNEQFF. The CDR3 bases are TGTGCCAGCAGCCGATCTAGCGCCTCGGACAATGAGCAGTTCTTC. The chain has TRBV3-1 and TRBJ2-1; weak D call: TRBD2 (6 bases). Trimming stripped 4 bases from V and 5 bases from J, with 15 bases between. Germline assignment: CDR1 LGHDT and CDR2 YNNKEL (reference sequence). This CDR3 contains 15 residues.

There are many counts of this clonotype. The rearrangement links TRBV28 to TRBJ2-1; 8 nucleotides align to TRBD2. This CDR3 is 17 amino acids long. V gave up 5 bases and J gave up 6 bases; unmatched junction bases: 15. The germline gives CDR1 MDHEN, CDR2 SYDVKM. The CDR3 is CASSGRRGTRAPNEQFF. For the CDR3, the DNA is TGTGCCAGCAGTGGTCGGCGGGGGACTAGAGCCCCCAATGAGCAGTTCTTC.

The chain links TRBV28 to TRBJ1-6; 8 positions agree with TRBD1. Germline V gene data show CDR1 as MDHEN and CDR2 as SYDVKM. The CDR3 contains 16 residues. Losses at the gene ends were 10 bases for V and 2 bases for J; bases not matched to a gene: 10. The CDR3 is CATAAPGGAYNSPLHF. The CDR3 DNA sequence: TGTGCCACCGCGGCCCCAGGGGGCGCCTATAATTCACCCCTCCACTTT.

Ten or more counts support this clonotype. The rearrangement joins TRBV6-6 to TRBJ2-1; a weak D match, TRBD2 (5 bases). The CDR3 loop spans 13 amino acids. CDR1 and CDR2 (germline): MNHNY, SVGAGI (reference sequence). V was cut by 2 bases and J by 4 bases, with 6 bases left in between. The CDR3: CASSYGEYNEQFF. CDR3 nucleotides: TGTGCCAGCAGTTACGGGGAGTACAATGAGCAGTTCTTC.

This chain joins TRBV3-1 and TRBJ2-7, with 11 positions matching TRBD2. Germline lookup yields CDR1 LGHDT and CDR2 YNNKEL (reference sequence). This CDR3 is 14 amino acids long. J lost 6 bases, V lost 5 bases, and 6 bases had no gene match. The CDR3, as DNA: TGTGCCAGCAGCTCACTAGCGGGAGTATCCGAGCAGTACTTC. Translated: CASSSLAGVSEQYF.

In this sample, this clonotype turned up many times. This chain connects TRBV4-1 to TRBJ2-5; D possibly corresponds to TRBD2 (7 bases). Germline values: CDR1 MGHRA, CDR2 YSYEKL. V lost 1 base, J lost 5 bases, and 11 bases lay in between. CDR3 size: 14 residues. In nucleotides, the CDR3 is TGCGCCAGCAGCCAAGTGGGGAGGGGGGAGACCCAGTACTTC. It specifies CASSQVGRGETQYF.

As regards this clonotype: A much larger clone lies one base from this, so it may be a read error. The chain couples TRBV6-5 to TRBJ1-4, with D unclear. CDR1 and CDR2 (germline): MNHEY, SVGAGI. There are 13 residues in the CDR3. The CDR3 is CASSYIGSGKLVF. Written as DNA, the CDR3 is TGTGCCAGCAGTTATATCGGTAGCGGAAAACTGGTTTTT.

Only a few counts were recorded for this clonotype. V and J are TRBV2 and TRBJ2-1, with a tentative D call TRBD2 (6 bases). Germline loops: CDR1 SNHLY, CDR2 FYNNEI. V was shortened by 6 bases and J by 0 bases, with 9 bases between the two germline ends. This CDR3 spans 14 amino acids. The chain's CDR3 is CASRAGSSYNEQFF. DNA of the CDR3: TGTGCCAGCAGAGCGGGCAGCTCCTACAATGAGCAGTTCTTC.

This clonotype came up many times. The V call is TRBV28, the J call TRBJ2-5; TRBD1 matches at 7 bases. Germline assignment: CDR1 MDHEN and CDR2 SYDVKM. CDR3 size: 14 residues. V was clipped by 5 bases and J by 7 bases; unmatched bases: 10. Here the CDR3 reads CASSPGTEMGTQYF. The CDR3 region has the DNA TGTGCCAGCAGTCCCGGGACAGAGATGGGGACCCAGTACTTC.

The chain employs TRBV29-1 and TRBJ2-3, with TRBD2 matching 10 bases. V shed 3 bases, J shed 3 bases, and the junction held 3 bases outside the gene matches. The CDR3 is 14 residues long. Germline loops: CDR1 SQVTM, CDR2 ANQGSEA. CDR3 region: CSVDPSGSTDTQYF. The CDR3 DNA is TGCAGCGTTGATCCTAGCGGGAGTACAGATACGCAGTATTTT.

This clonotype was detected a few times. The genes are TRBV6-1 and TRBJ1-2, with D possibly being TRBD1 (5 bases). With 4 bases removed from V and 6 bases from J, the gap between germline ends came to 18 bases. This CDR3 contains 15 residues. CDR1 and CDR2 (germline): MNHNS, SASEGT. The CDR3 bases are TGTGCCAGCAGTGGGGACTCTTGGGGTCAAGATGGCTACACCTTC. Its translation is CASSGDSWGQDGYTF.

This clonotype was found a few times. The V and J genes are TRBV3-1 and TRBJ2-1, with no clear D. This CDR3 contains 13 residues. Trimming removed 5 bases at V and 2 bases at J, with 7 bases between. CDR1 is LGHDT, CDR2 YNNKEL, per germline (reference sequence). CDR3 residues: CASSDLTYNEQFF. The CDR3 nucleotides read TGTGCCAGCAGCGACTTAACCTACAATGAGCAGTTCTTC.

This clonotype was picked up a small number of times. The chain uses TRBV2 and TRBJ1-1; no clear D gene. Germline-derived CDR1 and CDR2 are SNHLY and FYNNEI. V was cut by 7 bases and J by 1 base, with 10 bases left in between. This CDR3 has 13 residues. The CDR3 loop reads CASMRWQNTEAFF. Here the CDR3 DNA reads TGTGCCAGCATGAGGTGGCAGAACACTGAAGCTTTCTTT.

This clonotype was observed at least ten times. The chain joins TRBV2 to TRBJ1-2; D gene unclear. CDR3 size: 15 residues. Per germline, CDR1 SNHLY and CDR2 FYNNEI. V lost 6 bases and J 0 bases, leaving 14 bases between the germline ends. CDR3 DNA sequence: TGTGCCAGCAGGGATTTATCATTAGCTAACTATGGCTACACCTTC. Its protein product is CASRDLSLANYGYTF. Drawing the rest from reference TRBV2 and TRBJ1-2, the complete variable domain is EPEVTQTPSHQVTQMGQEVILRCVPISNHLYFYWYRQILGQKVEFLVSFYNNEISEKSEIFDDQFSVERPDGSNFTLKIRSTKLEDSAMYFCASRDLSLANYGYTFGSGTRLTVV.

This clonotype was counted at least ten times. The chain combines TRBV7-2 with TRBJ1-2, with 7 bases aligning to TRBD1. The CDR3 spans 14 residues. V was pared by 5 bases and J by 1 base, with 4 bases of the junction left unmatched. The germline V gene encodes CDR1 SGHTA and CDR2 FQGNSA. CDR3 bases: TGTGCCAGCAGCAGGGGGCGACATAACTATGGCTACACCTTC. Amino acid sequence: CASSRGRHNYGYTF.

This clonotype was detected many times. The chain is built from TRBV11-2 and TRBJ1-2, with TRBD1 as a possible D gene (6 bases). The germline CDR1 and CDR2 sequences are SGHAT and FQNNGV. The CDR3 length is 15 residues. The V and J ends lost 5 bases and 2 bases respectively, with 15 bases between them. CDR3 nucleotides: TGTGCCAGCAGCGACAGGTTCGACGAGAACTATGGCTACACCTTC. Translating it yields CASSDRFDENYGYTF.

There are many counts of this clonotype. The chain combines TRBV5-1 with TRBJ2-2, with 7 bases lining up with TRBD1. The V gene end was trimmed by 4 bases and the J gene end by 7 bases; junction bases not matched to a gene: 10. In germline, CDR1 is SGHRS, CDR2 YFSETQ. The CDR3 totals 15 residues. CDR3 amino acids: CASSLTTTGIGELFF. As DNA, the CDR3 is TGCGCCAGCAGCCTAACCACGACAGGGATCGGGGAGCTGTTTTTT.

This clonotype came up many times. The chain couples TRBV29-1 to TRBJ1-2; D is undetermined. CDR3 length: 14 amino acids. Germline V gene lookup returns CDR1 SQVTM and CDR2 ANQGSEA. V was trimmed by 7 bases and J by 4 bases, leaving 19 bases between them. The CDR3, as DNA: TGCAGCGCCAATGATCTACATTTTGCCTATGGCTACACCTTC. The encoded protein is CSANDLHFAYGYTF.

V and J are TRBV6-4 and TRBJ2-1, with 13 bases matching TRBD2. The V gene's germline CDR1 is MRHNA and CDR2 SNTAGT. Unmatched junction bases numbered 1, after V lost 5 bases and J lost 6 bases. This CDR3 region has 14 residues. CDR3 bases: TGTGCCAGCAGTAGGACTAGCGGGAGCAATGAGCAGTTCTTC. It is translated as CASSRTSGSNEQFF.

Only a few counts were recorded for this clonotype. The V and J genes are TRBV24-1 and TRBJ2-3; tentatively, D is TRBD2 (5 bases). This CDR3 region has 12 residues. The V gene's germline CDR1 is KGHDR and CDR2 SFDVKD. Deletions cut 2 bases from V and 8 bases from J, with 7 bases between. CDR3: CATSDSSGTQYF. DNA for the CDR3: TGTGCCACCAGTGATTCCAGCGGTACGCAGTATTTT.

The rearrangement uses TRBV6-5 and TRBJ1-1; weak D call: TRBD1 (5 bases). The CDR3 loop spans 17 amino acids. Germline V gene data show CDR1 as MNHEY and CDR2 as SVGAGI. V lost 5 bases and J lost 5, with 24 bases in between. The CDR3 DNA is TGTGCCAGCAGTCCCAGGGATCTAACAGTTGTGGGGACTGAAGCTTTCTTT. Its protein product is CASSPRDLTVVGTEAFF.

This clonotype was counted many times. The CDR3 DNA is TGTGCCACCAGCAGAGATGGGGGCTCTGGGGCCAACGTCCTGACTTTC. Its translation is CATSRDGGSGANVLTF. The chain is built from TRBV15 and TRBJ2-6; D tentatively reads TRBD1 or TRBD2 (5 bases each). Germline V CDR1 and CDR2: LNHNV, YYDKDF (reference sequence). Trimming stripped 0 bases from V and 0 bases from J, with 6 bases between. This CDR3 is 16 amino acids long.

This sequence joins TRBV18 and TRBJ1-1; D not resolved. Germline V gives CDR1 KGHSH, CDR2 LQKENI. The CDR3 runs to 13 residues. V shed 10 bases and J shed 1 base, with 13 bases lying between them. The DNA of the CDR3 is TGTGCCACCCGCTTCGACGGGAACACTGAAGCTTTCTTT. Translated: CATRFDGNTEAFF.

The chain's CDR3 is CASSAIGFGEQFF. The CDR3 region has the DNA TGTGCCAGCAGCGCTATCGGTTTCGGTGAGCAGTTCTTC. This chain uses TRBV3-1 with TRBJ2-1; D gene ambiguous. The CDR3 extends over 13 amino acids. Germline assignment: CDR1 LGHDT and CDR2 YNNKEL (reference sequence). V was trimmed by 5 bases and J by 9 bases, leaving 14 bases between them.

This sequence joins TRBV11-2 and TRBJ2-7, with 8 positions matching TRBD2. This CDR3 region has 16 residues. V dropped 2 bases and J dropped 5; count of bases not matched to a gene: 11. The V gene's germline CDR1 is SGHAT and CDR2 FQNNGV. This CDR3 reads CASSLISGTRIDEQYF. As DNA, the CDR3 is TGTGCCAGCAGCTTAATATCCGGGACTAGAATTGACGAGCAGTACTTC.

At least ten counts were recorded for this clonotype. This chain links TRBV11-2 with TRBJ2-2, with 8 bases fitting TRBD1. Germline loops: CDR1 SGHAT, CDR2 FQNNGV. Unmatched junction bases numbered 10, after V lost 5 bases and J lost 2 bases. The CDR3 runs 17 residues. This chain's CDR3 is CASSRGQGLTNTGELFF. The CDR3 region has the DNA TGTGCCAGCAGCAGAGGACAGGGCTTAACTAACACCGGGGAGCTGTTTTTT. Complete variable domain (other parts from reference TRBV11-2 and TRBJ2-2): EAGVAQSPRYKIIEKRQSVAFWCNPISGHATLYWYQQILGQGPKLLIQFQNNGVVDDSQLPKDRFSAERLKGVDSTLKIQPAKLEDSAVYLCASSRGQGLTNTGELFFGEGSRLTVL.

J is TRBJ2-3 and V is TRBV28; D might be TRBD1 (6 bases). This CDR3 is built from 15 residues. With 4 bases removed from V and 0 bases from J, the gap between germline ends came to 11 bases. Germline-derived CDR1 and CDR2 are MDHEN and SYDVKM. The CDR3 coding sequence is TGTGCCAGCAGTTCTCCAGGGGCGAGCACAGATACGCAGTATTTT. Translating gives CASSSPGASTDTQYF.